This is a list of T cell receptor beta chains from one sample in a study of CXCR3-negative and CXCR3-positive naive CD8 T cells. TCRdb reprocessed the 5' RACE reads, with one entry per CDR3 protein and no DNA. This sample's table reports about 90,000 distinct CDR3 sequences. The sample consisted of naive CXCR3- CD8+ T cells from blood. These receptors all stem from a human donor in good health. Some clones in this sample may be carry-over from other donors' samples. Each CDR3 is given with its conserved first and last residue. Fields, in order: V gene, J gene, CDR3 protein.

>TRBV7-2|TRBJ2-7
CASSFAGGSYEQYF
>TRBV6-5|TRBJ2-3
CASSFSGVGTDTQYF
>TRBV12-3/TRBV12-4|TRBJ2-4
CASTRSGLAKNIQYF
>TRBV6-6|TRBJ1-2
CASSYDRTNYGYTF
>TRBV14|TRBJ1-3
CATRDGNTIYF
>TRBV6-5|TRBJ1-2
CASSYSGDGYTF
>TRBV4-3|TRBJ2-7
CASSLGTGGFNEQYF
>TRBV7-9|TRBJ2-3
CVSSDYTGTQTSTDTQYF
>TRBV7-9|TRBJ2-7
CASSSGLAISYEQYF
>TRBV27|TRBJ2-5
CASSLRALGETQYF
>TRBV29-1|TRBJ1-1
CSVVGQNTEAFF
>TRBV7-6|TRBJ2-7
CASSLGTGLQYEQYF
>TRBV20-1|TRBJ2-7
CSASLGPRQGSYEQYF
>TRBV25-1|TRBJ2-1
CASSEAGWSVEQFF
>TRBV3-1|TRBJ2-7
CASSQDDEYEQYF
>TRBV25-1|TRBJ1-2
CASSEYQADGYTF
>TRBV20-1|TRBJ2-7
CSARDLYEQYF
>TRBV28|TRBJ2-3
CASTNPRGQFTDTQYF
>TRBV29-1|TRBJ2-2
CSGTFSGPGELFF
>TRBV5-5|TRBJ2-3
CASSFLGRASTDTQYF
>TRBV5-6|TRBJ2-7
CASSYGMTYEQYF
>TRBV15|TRBJ1-6
CATSRDYGGGNSPLHF
>TRBV5-5|TRBJ2-2
CASSLDSGELFF
>TRBV4-2|TRBJ2-7
CASRGSSSYEQYF
>TRBV29-1|TRBJ2-7
CSVEGEGYEQYF
>TRBV4-2|TRBJ2-2
CASSQEAWTEANTGELFF
>TRBV7-9|TRBJ2-7
CASSILDGEDEQYF
>TRBV29-1|TRBJ2-1
CSVDEGVHNEQFF
>TRBV29-1|TRBJ2-7
CSAVPGQGYEQYF
>TRBV29-1|TRBJ2-3
CSGADPPDTQYF
>TRBV4-2|TRBJ1-1
CASSQPGLSLNEAFF
>TRBV2|TRBJ1-1
CASSEALGLNTEAFF